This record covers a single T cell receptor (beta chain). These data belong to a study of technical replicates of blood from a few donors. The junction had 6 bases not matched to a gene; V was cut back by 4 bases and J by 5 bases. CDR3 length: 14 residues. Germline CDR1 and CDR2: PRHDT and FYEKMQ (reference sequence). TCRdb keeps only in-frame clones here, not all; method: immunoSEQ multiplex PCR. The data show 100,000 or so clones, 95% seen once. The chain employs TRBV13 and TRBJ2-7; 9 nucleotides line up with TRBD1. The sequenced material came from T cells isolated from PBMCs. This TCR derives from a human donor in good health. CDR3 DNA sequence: TGTGCCAGCAGCTCGACAGGGGACAGGGACGAGCAGTACTTC. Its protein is CASSSTGDRDEQYF. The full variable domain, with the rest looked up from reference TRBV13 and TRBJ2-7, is AAGVIQSPRHLIKEKRETATLKCYPIPRHDTVYWYQQGPGQDPQFLISFYEKMQSDKGSIPDRFSAQQFSDYHSELNMSSLELGDSALYFCASSSTGDRDEQYFGPGTRLTVT.